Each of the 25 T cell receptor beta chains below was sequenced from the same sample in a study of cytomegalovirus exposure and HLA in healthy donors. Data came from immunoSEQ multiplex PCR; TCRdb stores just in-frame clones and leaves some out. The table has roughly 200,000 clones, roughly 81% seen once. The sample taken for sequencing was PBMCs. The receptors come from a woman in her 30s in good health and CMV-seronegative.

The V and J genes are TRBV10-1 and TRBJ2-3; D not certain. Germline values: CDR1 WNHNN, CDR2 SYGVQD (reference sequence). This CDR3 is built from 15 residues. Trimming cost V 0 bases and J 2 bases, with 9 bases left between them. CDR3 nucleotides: TGCGCCAGCAGTGAGTCTAGTACTGTCACAGATACGCAGTATTTT. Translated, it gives CASSESSTVTDTQYF.

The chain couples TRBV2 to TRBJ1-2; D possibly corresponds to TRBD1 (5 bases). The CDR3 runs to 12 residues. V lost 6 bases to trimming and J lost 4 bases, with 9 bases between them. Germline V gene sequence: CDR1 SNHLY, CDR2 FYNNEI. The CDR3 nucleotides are TGTGCCAGCAGGGGGCAGGGCTATGGCTACACCTTC. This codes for CASRGQGYGYTF.

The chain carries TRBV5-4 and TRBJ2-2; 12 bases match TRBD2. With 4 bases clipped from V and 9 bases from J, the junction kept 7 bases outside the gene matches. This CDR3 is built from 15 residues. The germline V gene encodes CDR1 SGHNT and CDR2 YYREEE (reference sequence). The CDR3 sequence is CASSERTSGDRELFF. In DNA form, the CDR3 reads TGTGCCAGCAGCGAACGGACTAGCGGGGACAGGGAGCTGTTTTTT.

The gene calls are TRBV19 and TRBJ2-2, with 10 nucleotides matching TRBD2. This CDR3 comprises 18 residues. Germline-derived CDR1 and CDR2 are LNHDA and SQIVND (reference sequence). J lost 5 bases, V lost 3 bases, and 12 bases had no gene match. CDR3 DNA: TGTGCCAGTAGTATCTGGTCTAGCGGGGGCCCGAGAACCGGGGAGCTGTTTTTT. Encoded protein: CASSIWSSGGPRTGELFF.

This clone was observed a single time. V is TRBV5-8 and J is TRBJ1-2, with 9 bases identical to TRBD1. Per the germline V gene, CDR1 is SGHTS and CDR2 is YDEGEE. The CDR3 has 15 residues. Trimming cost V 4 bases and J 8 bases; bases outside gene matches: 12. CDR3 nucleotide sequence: TGTGCCAGCAGCCCGGATGACGGACAGGGGAGAGGCTACACCTTC. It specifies CASSPDDGQGRGYTF.

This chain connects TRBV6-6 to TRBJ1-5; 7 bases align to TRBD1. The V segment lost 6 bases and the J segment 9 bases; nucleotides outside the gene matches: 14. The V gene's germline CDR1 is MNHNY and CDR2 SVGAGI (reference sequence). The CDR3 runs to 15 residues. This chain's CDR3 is CASSPAGGPSRPQHF. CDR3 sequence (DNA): TGTGCCAGCAGCCCCGCAGGGGGACCTTCGAGGCCCCAGCATTTT.

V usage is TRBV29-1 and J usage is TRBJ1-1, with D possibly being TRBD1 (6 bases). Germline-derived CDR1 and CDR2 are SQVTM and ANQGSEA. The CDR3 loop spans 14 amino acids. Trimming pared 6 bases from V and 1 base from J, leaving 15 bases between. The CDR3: CSVSPGHKNTEAFF. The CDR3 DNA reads TGCAGCGTCTCCCCGGGACACAAGAACACTGAAGCTTTCTTT.

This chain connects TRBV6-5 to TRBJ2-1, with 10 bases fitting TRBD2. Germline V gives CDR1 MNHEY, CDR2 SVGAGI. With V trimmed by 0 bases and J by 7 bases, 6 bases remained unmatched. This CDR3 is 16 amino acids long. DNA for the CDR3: TGTGCCAGCAGTTACTCGAGCGGGAGGGCGAGGAATGAGCAGTTCTTC. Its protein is CASSYSSGRARNEQFF.

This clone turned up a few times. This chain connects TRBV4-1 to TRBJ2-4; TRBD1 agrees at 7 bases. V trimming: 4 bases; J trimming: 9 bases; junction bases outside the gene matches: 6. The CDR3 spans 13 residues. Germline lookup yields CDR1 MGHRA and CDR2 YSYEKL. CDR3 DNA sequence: TGCGCCAGCAGCCCACCAGGGGGTGGCATTCAGTACTTC. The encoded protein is CASSPPGGGIQYF.

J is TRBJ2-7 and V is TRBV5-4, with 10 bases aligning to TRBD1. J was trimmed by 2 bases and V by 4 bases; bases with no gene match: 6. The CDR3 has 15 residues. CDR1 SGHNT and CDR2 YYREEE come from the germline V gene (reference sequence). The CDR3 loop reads CASSTPGQGTYEQYF. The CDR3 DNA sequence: TGTGCCAGCAGCACCCCGGGACAGGGGACCTACGAGCAGTACTTC.

The CDR3 spells CASSDPGTSGRAEQYF. CDR3 nucleotides: TGCGCCAGCAGCGACCCCGGGACTAGCGGGAGGGCCGAGCAGTACTTC. The rearrangement links TRBV5-1 to TRBJ2-7, with TRBD2 matching 16 bases. The germline gives CDR1 SGHRS, CDR2 YFSETQ. This CDR3 has 16 amino acids. After removal of 4 bases from V and 6 bases from J, the junction contained 7 bases not matched to a gene.

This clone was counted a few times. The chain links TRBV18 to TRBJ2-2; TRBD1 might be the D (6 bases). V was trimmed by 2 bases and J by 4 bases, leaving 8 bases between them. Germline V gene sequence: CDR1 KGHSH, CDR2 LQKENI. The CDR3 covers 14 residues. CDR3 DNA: TGTGCCAGCTCACCAAAACAGGGCACCGGGGAGCTGTTTTTT. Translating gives CASSPKQGTGELFF.

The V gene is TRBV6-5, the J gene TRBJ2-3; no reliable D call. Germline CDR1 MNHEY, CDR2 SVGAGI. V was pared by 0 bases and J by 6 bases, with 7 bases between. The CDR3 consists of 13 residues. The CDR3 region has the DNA TGTGCCAGCAGTTACTCGTCCCGGGATACGCAGTATTTT. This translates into CASSYSSRDTQYF.

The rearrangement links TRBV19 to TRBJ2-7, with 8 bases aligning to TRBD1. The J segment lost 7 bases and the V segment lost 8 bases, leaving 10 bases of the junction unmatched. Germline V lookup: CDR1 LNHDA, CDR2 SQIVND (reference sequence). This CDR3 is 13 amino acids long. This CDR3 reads CASGDRGREEQYF. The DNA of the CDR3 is TGTGCCAGTGGCGACAGGGGACGGGAAGAGCAGTACTTC.

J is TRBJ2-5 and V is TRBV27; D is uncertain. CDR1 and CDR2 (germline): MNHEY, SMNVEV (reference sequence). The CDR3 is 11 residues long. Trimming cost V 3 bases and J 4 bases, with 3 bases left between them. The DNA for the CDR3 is TGTGCCAGCAGTTTCTTAGAGACCCAGTACTTC. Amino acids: CASSFLETQYF.

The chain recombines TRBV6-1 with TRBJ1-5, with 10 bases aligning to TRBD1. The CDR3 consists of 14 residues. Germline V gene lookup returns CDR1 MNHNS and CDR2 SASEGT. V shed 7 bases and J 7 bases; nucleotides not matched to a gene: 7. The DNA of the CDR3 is TGTGCCAGCATTCAAGGGACAGGGGTACAGCCCCAGCATTTT. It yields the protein CASIQGTGVQPQHF.

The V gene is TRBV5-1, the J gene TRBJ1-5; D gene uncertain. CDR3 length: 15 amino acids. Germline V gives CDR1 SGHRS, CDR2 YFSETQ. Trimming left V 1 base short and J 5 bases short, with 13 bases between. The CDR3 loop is CASSLTGSEHQPQHF. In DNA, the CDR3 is TGCGCCAGCAGCTTGACCGGGAGTGAGCATCAGCCCCAGCATTTT.

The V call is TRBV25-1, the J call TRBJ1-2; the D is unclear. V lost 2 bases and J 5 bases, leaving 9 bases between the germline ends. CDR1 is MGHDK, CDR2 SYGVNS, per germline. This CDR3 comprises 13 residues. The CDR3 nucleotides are TGTGCCAGCAGTGAAGGGGAGTGGTATGGCTACACCTTC. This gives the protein CASSEGEWYGYTF.

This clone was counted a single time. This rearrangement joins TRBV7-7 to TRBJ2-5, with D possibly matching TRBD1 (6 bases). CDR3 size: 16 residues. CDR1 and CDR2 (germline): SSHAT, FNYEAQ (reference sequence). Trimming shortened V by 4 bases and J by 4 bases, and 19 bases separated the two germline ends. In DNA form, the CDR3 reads TGTGCCAGCAGCTCCGCTAAAGGGGGAGAAAGAGAGACCCAGTACTTC. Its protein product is CASSSAKGGERETQYF.

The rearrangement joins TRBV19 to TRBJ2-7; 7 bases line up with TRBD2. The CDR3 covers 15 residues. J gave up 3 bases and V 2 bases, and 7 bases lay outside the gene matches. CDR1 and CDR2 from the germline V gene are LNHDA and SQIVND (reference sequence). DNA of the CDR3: TGTGCCAGTAGTATATTTGGGACTACCGACTACGAGCAGTACTTC. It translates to CASSIFGTTDYEQYF.

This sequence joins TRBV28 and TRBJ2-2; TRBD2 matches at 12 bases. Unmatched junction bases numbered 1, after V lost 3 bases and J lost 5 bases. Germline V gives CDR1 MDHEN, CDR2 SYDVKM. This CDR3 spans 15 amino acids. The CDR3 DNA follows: TGTGCCAGCAGTTTCCTAGCGGGGGGGACCGGGGAGCTGTTTTTT. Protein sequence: CASSFLAGGTGELFF.

Here the CDR3 DNA reads TGTGCCAGCTCTCTTACCCAGAATCTACTGTTTTTT. Encoded protein: CASSLTQNLLFF. The J gene is TRBJ1-4, the V gene TRBV18; D unresolved. The CDR3 extends over 12 amino acids. The germline CDR1 and CDR2 sequences are KGHSH and LQKENI. V was pared by 6 bases and J by 13 bases, with 15 bases between.

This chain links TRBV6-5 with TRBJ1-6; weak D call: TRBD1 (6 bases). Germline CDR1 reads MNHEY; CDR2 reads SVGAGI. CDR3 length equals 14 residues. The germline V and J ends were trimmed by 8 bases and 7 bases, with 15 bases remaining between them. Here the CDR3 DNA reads TGTGCCAGCCAACAGGGATTTTTGAATTCACCCCTCCACTTT. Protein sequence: CASQQGFLNSPLHF.

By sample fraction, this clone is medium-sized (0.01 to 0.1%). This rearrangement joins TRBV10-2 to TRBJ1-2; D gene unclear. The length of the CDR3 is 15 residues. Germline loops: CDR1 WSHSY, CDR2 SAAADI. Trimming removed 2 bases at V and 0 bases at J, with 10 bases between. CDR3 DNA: TGCGCCAGCAGTGAGCATTCAACTACTAACTATGGCTACACCTTC. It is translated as CASSEHSTTNYGYTF.

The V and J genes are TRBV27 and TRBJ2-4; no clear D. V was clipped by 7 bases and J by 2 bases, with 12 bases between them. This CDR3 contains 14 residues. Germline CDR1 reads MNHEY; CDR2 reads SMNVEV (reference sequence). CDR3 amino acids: CASTPSDTKNIQYF. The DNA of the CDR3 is TGTGCCAGCACCCCCTCAGACACCAAAAACATTCAGTACTTC.